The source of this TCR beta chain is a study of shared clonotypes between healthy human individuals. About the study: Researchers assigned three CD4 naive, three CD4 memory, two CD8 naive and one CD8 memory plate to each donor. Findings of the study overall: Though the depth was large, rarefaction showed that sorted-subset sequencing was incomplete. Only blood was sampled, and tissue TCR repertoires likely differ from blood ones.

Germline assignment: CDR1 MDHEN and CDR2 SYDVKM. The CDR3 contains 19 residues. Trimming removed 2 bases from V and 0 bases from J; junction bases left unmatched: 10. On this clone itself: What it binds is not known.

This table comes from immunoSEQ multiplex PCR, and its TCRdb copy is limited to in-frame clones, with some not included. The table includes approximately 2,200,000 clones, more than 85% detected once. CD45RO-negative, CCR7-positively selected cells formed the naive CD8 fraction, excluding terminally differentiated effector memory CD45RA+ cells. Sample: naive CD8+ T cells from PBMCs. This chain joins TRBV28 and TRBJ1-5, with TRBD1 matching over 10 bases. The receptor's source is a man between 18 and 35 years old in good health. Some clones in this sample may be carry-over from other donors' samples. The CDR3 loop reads CASSLNRDRGPYSNQPQHF. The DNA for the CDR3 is TGTGCCAGCAGTTTAAACCGGGACAGGGGCCCCTATAGCAATCAGCCCCAGCATTTT.